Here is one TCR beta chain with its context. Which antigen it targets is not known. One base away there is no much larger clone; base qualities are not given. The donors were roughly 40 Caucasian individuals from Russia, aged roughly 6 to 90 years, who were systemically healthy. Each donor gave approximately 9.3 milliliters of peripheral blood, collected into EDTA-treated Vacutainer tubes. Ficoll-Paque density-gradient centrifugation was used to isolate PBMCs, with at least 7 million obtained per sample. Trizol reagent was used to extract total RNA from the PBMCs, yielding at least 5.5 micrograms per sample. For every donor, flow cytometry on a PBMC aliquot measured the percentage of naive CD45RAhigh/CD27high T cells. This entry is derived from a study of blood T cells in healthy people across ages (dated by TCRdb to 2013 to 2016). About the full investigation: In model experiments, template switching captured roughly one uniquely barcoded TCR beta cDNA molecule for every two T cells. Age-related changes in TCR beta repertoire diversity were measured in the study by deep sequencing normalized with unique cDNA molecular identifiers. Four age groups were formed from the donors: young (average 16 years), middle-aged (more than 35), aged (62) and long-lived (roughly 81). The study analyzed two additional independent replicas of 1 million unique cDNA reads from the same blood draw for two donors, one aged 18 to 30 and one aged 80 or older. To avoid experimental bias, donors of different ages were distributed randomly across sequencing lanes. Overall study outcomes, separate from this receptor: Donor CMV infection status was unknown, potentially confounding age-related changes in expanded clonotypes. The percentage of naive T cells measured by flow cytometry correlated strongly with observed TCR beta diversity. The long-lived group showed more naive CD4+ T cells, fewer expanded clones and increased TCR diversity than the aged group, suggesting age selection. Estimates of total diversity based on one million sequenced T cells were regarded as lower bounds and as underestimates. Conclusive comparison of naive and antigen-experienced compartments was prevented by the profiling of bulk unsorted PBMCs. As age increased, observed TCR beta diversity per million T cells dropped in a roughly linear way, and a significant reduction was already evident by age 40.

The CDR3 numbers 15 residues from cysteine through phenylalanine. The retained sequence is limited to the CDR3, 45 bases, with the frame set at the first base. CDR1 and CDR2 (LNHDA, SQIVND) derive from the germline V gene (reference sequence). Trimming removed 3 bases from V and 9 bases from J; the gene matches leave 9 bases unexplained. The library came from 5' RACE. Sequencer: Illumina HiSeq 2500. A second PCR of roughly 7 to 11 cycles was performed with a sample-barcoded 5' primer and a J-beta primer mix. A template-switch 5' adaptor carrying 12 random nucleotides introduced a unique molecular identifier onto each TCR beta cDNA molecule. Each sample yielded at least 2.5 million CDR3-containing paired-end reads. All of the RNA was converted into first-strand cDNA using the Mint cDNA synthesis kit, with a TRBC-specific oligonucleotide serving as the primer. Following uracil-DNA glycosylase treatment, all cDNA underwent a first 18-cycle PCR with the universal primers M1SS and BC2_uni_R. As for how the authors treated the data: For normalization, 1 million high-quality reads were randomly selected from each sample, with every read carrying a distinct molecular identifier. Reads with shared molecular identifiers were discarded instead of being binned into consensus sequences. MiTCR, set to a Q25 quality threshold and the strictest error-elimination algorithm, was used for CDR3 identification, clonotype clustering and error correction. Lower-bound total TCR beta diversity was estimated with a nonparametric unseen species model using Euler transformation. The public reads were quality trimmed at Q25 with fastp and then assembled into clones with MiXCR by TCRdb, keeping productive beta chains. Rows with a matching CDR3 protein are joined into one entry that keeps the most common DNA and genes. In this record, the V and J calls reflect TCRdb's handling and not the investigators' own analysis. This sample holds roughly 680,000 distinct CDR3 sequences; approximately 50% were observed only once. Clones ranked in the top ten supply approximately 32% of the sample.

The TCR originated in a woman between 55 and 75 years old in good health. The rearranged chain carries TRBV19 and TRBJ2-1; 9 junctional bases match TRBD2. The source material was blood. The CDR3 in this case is CASSIGGLAVGEQFF. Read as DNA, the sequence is TGTGCCAGTAGTATTGGGGGACTAGCAGTCGGTGAGCAGTTCTTC.